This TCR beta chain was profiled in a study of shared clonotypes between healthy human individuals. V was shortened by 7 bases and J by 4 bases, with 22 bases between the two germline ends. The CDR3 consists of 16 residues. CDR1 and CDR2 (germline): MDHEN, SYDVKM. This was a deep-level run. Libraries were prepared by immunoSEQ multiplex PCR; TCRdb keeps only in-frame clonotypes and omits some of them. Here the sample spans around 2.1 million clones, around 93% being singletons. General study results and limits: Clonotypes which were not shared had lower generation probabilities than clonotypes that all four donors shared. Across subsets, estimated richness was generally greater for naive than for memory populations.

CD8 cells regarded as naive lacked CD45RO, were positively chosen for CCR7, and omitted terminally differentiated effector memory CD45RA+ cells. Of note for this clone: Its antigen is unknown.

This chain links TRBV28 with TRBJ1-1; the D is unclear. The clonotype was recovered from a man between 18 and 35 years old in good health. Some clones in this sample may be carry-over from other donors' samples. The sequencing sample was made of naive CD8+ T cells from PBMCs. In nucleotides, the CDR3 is TGTGCCAGCACCCTCCTTTCCGGGGTTGAGGCCACTGAAGCTTTCTTT. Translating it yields CASTLLSGVEATEAFF.